Below, 13 T cell receptor beta chains from the same sample are listed, as sequenced in a study of blood T cells in healthy people across ages. The authors ran a second PCR of roughly 6 to 12 cycles using a sample-barcoded 5' primer and a J-beta primer mix. From the 5' RACE reads, TCRdb called clonotypes with MiXCR, one entry per CDR3 protein. This sample has about 1.1 million distinct CDR3 sequences, with roughly two fifths found just once. Sequencing was carried out using blood. Every receptor here comes from a man aged 18 to 35 in good health.

In its sample, this clonotype was seen many times. V is TRBV6-5 and J is TRBJ2-1; D unclear. This CDR3 spans 12 amino acids. V was shortened by 7 bases and J by 8 bases, with 12 bases between the two germline ends. The germline V gene encodes CDR1 MNHEY and CDR2 SVGAGI. The CDR3 DNA is TGTGCCAGCATTAAGACCCGTGATGAGCAGTTCTTC. It codes for CASIKTRDEQFF.

This clonotype was seen only a few times. The chain is built from TRBV24-1 and TRBJ2-1; 7 bases are a match to TRBD2. Trimming cost V 3 bases and J 7 bases; bases outside gene matches: 8. The CDR3 runs 15 residues. Per the germline V gene, CDR1 is KGHDR and CDR2 is SFDVKD. CDR3 region: CATSDVRDGRNEQFF. The CDR3 DNA is TGTGCCACCAGTGATGTCCGGGACGGGAGGAATGAGCAGTTCTTC.

This clonotype was seen only a few times. The CDR3 protein is CASSFSAGAGPQYF. CDR3 DNA: TGTGCCAGCAGTTTTTCAGCAGGGGCCGGCCCGCAGTACTTC. The chain couples TRBV27 to TRBJ2-7; weak D call: TRBD1 (6 bases). V was trimmed by 3 bases and J by 9 bases, leaving 18 bases between them. The germline gives CDR1 MNHEY, CDR2 SMNVEV (reference sequence). This CDR3 has 14 residues.

The chain joins TRBV10-3 to TRBJ1-5, with D maybe TRBD1 (6 bases). Germline assignment: CDR1 ENHRY and CDR2 SYGVKD. Trimming removed 0 bases at V and 6 bases at J, with 15 bases between. This CDR3 has 16 amino acids. CDR3 DNA: TGTGCCATCAGTGAGTCGAAGCAGGGGCCCACTCAGCCCCAGCATTTT. Its translation: CAISESKQGPTQPQHF.

The V gene is TRBV20-1, the J gene TRBJ2-3, with D unclear. Germline lookup yields CDR1 DFQATT and CDR2 SNEGSKA (reference sequence). The CDR3 loop spans 11 amino acids. The V gene lost 2 bases and the J gene lost 3 bases, with 3 bases spanning the gap. The CDR3 region is CSARQTDTQYF. In nucleotides, the CDR3 is TGCAGTGCTAGACAAACAGATACGCAGTATTTT.

V gene TRBV6-5 combines with J gene TRBJ2-1; TRBD1 aligns across 8 bases. This CDR3 spans 18 amino acids. The germline V gene has CDR1 MNHEY and CDR2 SVGAGI. V was clipped by 1 base and J by 4 bases; unmatched bases: 12. In nucleotides, the CDR3 is TGTGCCAGCAGTTACTACTCTCCCTTGGACAGGGAATACAATGAGCAGTTCTTC. Protein sequence: CASSYYSPLDREYNEQFF.

A few counts support this clonotype. The CDR3 DNA reads as TGCAGTGCTAGAGATATGGTCTCGAACACTGAAGCTTTCTTT. This gives the protein CSARDMVSNTEAFF. This chain connects TRBV20-1 to TRBJ1-1, with D unresolved. Trimming took 0 bases from V and 1 from J, leaving 9 bases between them. CDR3 length equals 14 residues. Germline V gene sequence: CDR1 DFQATT, CDR2 SNEGSKA (reference sequence).

The rearrangement joins TRBV7-2 to TRBJ2-5, with TRBD2 identical over 10 bases. The CDR3 extends over 15 amino acids. The V gene end was trimmed by 3 bases and the J gene end by 5 bases; junction bases not matched to a gene: 6. Germline CDR1 SGHTA, CDR2 FQGNSA. CDR3 coding DNA: TGTGCCAGCAGCTTCGAGCGGGGGGGCGTGGAGACCCAGTACTTC. Encoded protein: CASSFERGGVETQYF.

The table lists this clonotype with a few counts. The chain recombines TRBV18 with TRBJ2-7; 7 positions agree with TRBD1. J was trimmed by 5 bases and V by 3 bases; bases with no gene match: 7. The CDR3 contains 14 residues. CDR1 KGHSH and CDR2 LQKENI come from the germline V gene. The CDR3 region is CASSPLDRENEQYF. DNA for the CDR3: TGTGCCAGCTCACCTTTAGACAGGGAGAACGAGCAGTACTTC.

V is TRBV20-1 and J is TRBJ2-1; TRBD2 matches at 9 bases. The CDR3 sequence is 15 residues long. The germline V gene has CDR1 DFQATT and CDR2 SNEGSKA (reference sequence). The V gene end was trimmed by 1 base and the J gene end by 8 bases; junction bases not matched to a gene: 9. The CDR3 is CSARGTASGDDEQFF. In DNA, the CDR3 is TGCAGTGCTAGAGGCACGGCTAGCGGGGACGATGAGCAGTTCTTC.

CDR3 region: CASSLGENEQYF. Here the CDR3 DNA reads TGTGCCAGCAGCTTAGGGGAAAATGAGCAGTACTTC. The gene calls are TRBV7-9 and TRBJ2-7; D is unclear. The ends were cut back, 1 base at V and 7 bases at J, with 8 bases in the middle. The germline CDR1 and CDR2 sequences are SEHNR and FQNEAQ (reference sequence). The CDR3 has 12 residues.

The CDR3 spells CSVGGHITEAFF. The CDR3, as DNA: TGCAGCGTTGGGGGACACATCACTGAAGCTTTCTTT. This chain joins TRBV29-1 and TRBJ1-1, with TRBD1 as a possible D gene (6 bases). Germline loops: CDR1 SQVTM, CDR2 ANQGSEA. The CDR3 covers 12 residues. Deletions cut 4 bases from V and 4 bases from J, with 10 bases between.

V gene TRBV5-1 combines with J gene TRBJ1-2; D is undetermined. Germline loops: CDR1 SGHRS, CDR2 YFSETQ. CDR3 length: 13 residues. Trimming removed 1 base at V and 8 bases at J, with 12 bases between. This chain's CDR3 is CASSLPSSPGYTF. The CDR3, as DNA: TGCGCCAGCAGCTTGCCATCCTCTCCGGGCTACACCTTC. Looking up the rest from reference TRBV5-1 and TRBJ1-2 gives the full variable domain: KAGVTQTPRYLIKTRGQQVTLSCSPISGHRSVSWYQQTPGQGLQFLFEYFSETQRNKGNFPGRFSGRQFSNSRSEMNVSTLELGDSALYLCASSLPSSPGYTFGSGTRLTVV.